Below are 4 T cell receptor beta chains sequenced from a single sample in a study of cytotoxic CD8 clonotypes in ibrutinib-treated CLL. Generated by immunoSEQ multiplex PCR, the TCRdb table keeps only in-frame clones and is missing some. The data show some 140,000 clones, approximately 81% seen once. This material consisted of PBMCs, taken after 24 months of ibrutinib treatment. The receptors originated from a human donor with chronic lymphocytic leukemia.

The V call is TRBV19, the J call TRBJ1-2, with 10 bases fitting TRBD1. V dropped 2 bases and J dropped 8; count of bases not matched to a gene: 8. This CDR3 spans 15 amino acids. Looked up from germline, CDR1 is LNHDA and CDR2 is SQIVND (reference sequence). The chain's CDR3 is CASSILWDRGEGYTF. The CDR3 bases are TGTGCCAGTAGTATATTATGGGACAGGGGTGAGGGCTACACCTTC.

This clone occurred a few times. The chain employs TRBV7-7 and TRBJ2-7; D may match TRBD1 or TRBD2 (7 bases each). The CDR3 spans 15 residues. Germline CDR1 reads SSHAT; CDR2 reads FNYEAQ (reference sequence). V lost 4 bases, J lost 3 bases, and 16 bases lay in between. The CDR3 DNA follows: TGTGCCAGCAGCTATAGCGCAGGGGGGGACTACGAGCAGTACTTC. Its protein product is CASSYSAGGDYEQYF.

V usage is TRBV11-3 and J usage is TRBJ1-1, with D tentatively TRBD1 (6 bases). Trimming took off 3 bases at V and 1 base at J, with 15 bases between the two ends. CDR1 and CDR2 (germline): SGHNT, YENEEA. The CDR3 sequence is 16 residues long. The CDR3 region has the DNA TGTGCCAGCAGCTTTACTTTCTTGGGACAGAACACTGAAGCTTTCTTT. Its translation: CASSFTFLGQNTEAFF.

The chain has TRBV4-1 and TRBJ2-7; weak D call: TRBD1 (5 bases). CDR1 and CDR2 (germline): MGHRA, YSYEKL. V lost 0 bases and J 0 bases, leaving 15 bases between the germline ends. The CDR3 loop spans 17 amino acids. The CDR3 DNA reads as TGCGCCAGCAGCCAAGATAAAGGGTACAGGAGCTCCTACGAGCAGTACTTC. Translation: CASSQDKGYRSSYEQYF.